Listed below are T cell receptor beta chains from one sample, sequenced in a study of cytomegalovirus exposure and HLA in healthy donors. Data came from immunoSEQ multiplex PCR; TCRdb stores just in-frame clones and leaves some out. The sample records 200,000 to 300,000 clones, around 81% being singletons. The sample was PBMCs. All receptors come from an older woman in good health and CMV-seropositive. Each CDR3 is given with its conserved first and last residue. D genes are given only for firm matches. Clone size is given for some rows only: seen once, a few or many times, or a class if the clone is expanded.

-	TRBJ2-1	TRBV11-3	-	TGTGCCAGCAGCGCCGGGTTGTTAGCGGATACCCTGGATGAGCAGTTCTTC	CASSAGLLADTLDEQFF
-	TRBJ1-1	TRBV6-1	-	TGTGCCAGCAACCCCCCGGGGGTTGTCACTGAAGCTTTCTTT	CASNPPGVVTEAFF
-	TRBJ1-4	TRBV5-1	-	TGCGCCAGCAGCTGGTCAGGGTTACCCAATGAAAAACTGTTTTTT	CASSWSGLPNEKLFF
-	TRBJ1-1	TRBV5-8	-	TGTGCCAGCAGCAGGGGTCAACAGTTCGAAGCTTTCTTT	CASSRGQQFEAFF
-	TRBJ2-7	TRBV28	TRBD1	TGTGCCAGCAGTTTAACGGGACAGGCCTACGAGCAGTACTTC	CASSLTGQAYEQYF
-	TRBJ2-1	TRBV6-1	TRBD2	TGTGCCAGCAGTGGGCCTAGCGGGAGGGCCAGTAATGAGCAGTTCTTC	CASSGPSGRASNEQFF
-	TRBJ1-5	TRBV29-1	-	TGCAGCGTTGCGGGCTCAGGGTCACAGCCCCAGCATTTT	CSVAGSGSQPQHF
-	TRBJ2-7	TRBV7-8	TRBD1	TGTGCCAGCAGCCCTCAAACAGGGGGTGGTGGAGGGGGGCAGTACTTC	CASSPQTGGGGGGQYF
-	TRBJ2-7	TRBV5-1	-	TGCGCCAGCAGCTTGGCAGCAGGGAGGTACGAGCAGTACTTC	CASSLAAGRYEQYF
-	TRBJ2-7	TRBV6-5	TRBD1	TGTGCCAGCAGCTGGGAGGGACAGGGGTCCTACGAGCAGTACTTC	CASSWEGQGSYEQYF
-	TRBJ1-5	TRBV11-3	-	TGTGCCAGCAGCCCAGGGGTTAGGCAGCCCCAGCATTTT	CASSPGVRQPQHF
-	TRBJ2-1	TRBV5-1	TRBD2	TGCGCCAGCAGCCCCGGGACTAGCGGGAGCCTGTACAATGAGCAGTTCTTC	CASSPGTSGSLYNEQFF
once	TRBJ2-7	TRBV15	TRBD2	TGTGCCACCAGCAGAGATTCGGCGGGAGTTCCTTCAAAAACCTACGAGCAGTACTTC	CATSRDSAGVPSKTYEQYF
-	TRBJ2-5	TRBV15	TRBD2	TGTGCCACCAGCGGAGGGACTAGCGCCAAAGAGACCCAGTACTTC	CATSGGTSAKETQYF
-	TRBJ1-4	TRBV9	-	TGTGCCAGCAGCGTAGGGGGCCCGGATGAAAAACTGTTTTTT	CASSVGGPDEKLFF
few	TRBJ2-5	TRBV7-6	-	TGTGCCAGCAGCTTAGGTATCAACAGGGACCAAGAGACCCAGTACTTC	CASSLGINRDQETQYF
-	TRBJ1-1	TRBV7-9	TRBD1	TGTGCCAGCAGCTATACAGGGGGCACTGAAGCTTTCTTT	CASSYTGGTEAFF
-	TRBJ1-5	TRBV4-1	-	TGCGCCAGCAGCCAAGTGGGGCAAAATCAGCCCCAGCATTTT	CASSQVGQNQPQHF
-	TRBJ2-2	TRBV7-9	-	TGTGCCAGCAGCCCAACAGATCCTCCTAACACCGGGGAGCTGTTTTTT	CASSPTDPPNTGELFF
-	TRBJ2-2	TRBV19	TRBD2	TGTGCCAGTAGTACTGGACTAGAAGCCGGGGAGCTGTTTTTT	CASSTGLEAGELFF
-	TRBJ2-1	TRBV7-2	TRBD2	TGTGCCAGCAGCTTATCTCGGCCAGCGGGATGGTACAATGAGCAGTTCTTC	CASSLSRPAGWYNEQFF
-	TRBJ2-1	TRBV5-4	-	TGTGCCAGCAGCCCTGGAGGGCACTCCTACAATGAGCAGTTCTTC	CASSPGGHSYNEQFF
-	TRBJ2-1	TRBV15	-	TGTGCCACCAGCTCCGGGAATTACAATGAGCAGTTCTTC	CATSSGNYNEQFF
-	TRBJ1-1	TRBV18	-	TGTGCCAGCTCACCAAGGGGCGTGAACACTGAAGCTTTCTTT	CASSPRGVNTEAFF
-	TRBJ2-3	TRBV5-8	TRBD2	TGTGCCAGCAGCTCGGGACTAGCGGCTAGCACAGATACGCAGTATTTT	CASSSGLAASTDTQYF
-	TRBJ1-5	TRBV28	-	TGTGCCAGCAGCCCCTTAACAGGGTCGGGTCAGCCCCAGCATTTT	CASSPLTGSGQPQHF
-	TRBJ2-1	TRBV28	-	TGTGCCAGCAGCCCGTCTCGCAGGGGAATCTACGACAATGAGCAGTTCTTC	CASSPSRRGIYDNEQFF